The clone carrying this T cell receptor (beta chain) has a single count. This sample is part of a study of cytomegalovirus exposure and HLA in healthy donors. 13 Jbeta primers and 60 Vbeta primers were used for the PCR. The repertoire was sequenced with immunoSEQ multiplex PCR; TCRdb's copy has only in-frame clones and lacks some. The table shows more than 150,000 clones, with about 85% occurring only once. Material for sequencing was PBMCs. The clonotype was recovered from a woman aged 18-29 years in good health and CMV-seronegative.

CDR3 region: CSADRTGGSDTQYF. CDR3 coding DNA: TGCAGCGCTGATAGGACAGGGGGATCAGATACGCAGTATTTT. The chain is built from TRBV29-1 and TRBJ2-3, with TRBD1 matching 10 bases. Germline CDR1 and CDR2: SQVTM and ANQGSEA. V was clipped by 7 bases and J by 4 bases; unmatched bases: 8. CDR3 length equals 14 residues.